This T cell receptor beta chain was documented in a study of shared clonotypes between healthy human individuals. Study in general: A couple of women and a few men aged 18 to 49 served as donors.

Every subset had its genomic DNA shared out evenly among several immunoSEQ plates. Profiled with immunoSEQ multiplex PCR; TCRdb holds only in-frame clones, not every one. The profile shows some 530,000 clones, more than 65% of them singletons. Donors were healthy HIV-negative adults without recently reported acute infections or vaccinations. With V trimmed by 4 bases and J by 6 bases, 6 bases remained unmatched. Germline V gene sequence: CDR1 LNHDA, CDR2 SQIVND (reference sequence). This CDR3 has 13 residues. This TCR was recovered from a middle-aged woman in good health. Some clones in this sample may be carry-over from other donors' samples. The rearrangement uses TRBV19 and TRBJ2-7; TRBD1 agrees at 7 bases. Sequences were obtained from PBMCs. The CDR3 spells CASSKTGNREQYF. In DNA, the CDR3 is TGTGCCAGTAGTAAGACAGGGAATCGCGAGCAGTACTTC.